Below are 6 T cell receptor beta chains sequenced from a single sample in a study of control samples from healthy donors and cancer patients. Sequencing was performed with immunoSEQ multiplex PCR; in TCRdb, only in-frame clones are kept and a portion is missing. The top ten hold 15% to 18% of the sample, which has roughly 86,000 clones, around 92% seen once. The material sequenced was blood. These TCRs come from a man younger than 40 in good health.

The chain employs TRBV13 and TRBJ2-5, with unresolved D. The CDR3 contains 14 residues. CDR1 PRHDT and CDR2 FYEKMQ come from the germline V gene (reference sequence). V was cut by 2 bases and J by 0 bases, with 7 bases left in between. CDR3 in DNA: TGTGCCAGCAGCTTACTTAGAGACCAAGAGACCCAGTACTTC. This gives the protein CASSLLRDQETQYF.

The chain joins TRBV6-6 to TRBJ2-1; TRBD1 matches 8 bases. The junction had 10 bases not matched to a gene; V was cut back by 8 bases and J by 4 bases. CDR3 length equals 15 residues. CDR1 MNHNY and CDR2 SVGAGI come from the germline V gene (reference sequence). CDR3 sequence (DNA): TGTGCCAGCGGTCGACAGGGGCTTGCATACAATGAGCAGTTCTTC. Translation gives CASGRQGLAYNEQFF.

This sequence joins TRBV27 and TRBJ2-3; 8 nucleotides match TRBD2. Germline V gives CDR1 MNHEY, CDR2 SMNVEV (reference sequence). The CDR3 is 13 residues long. The J segment lost 3 bases and the V segment lost 6 bases, leaving 2 bases of the junction unmatched. The CDR3 bases are TGTGCCAGCAGGACTAGCGTTACAGATACGCAGTATTTT. It specifies CASRTSVTDTQYF.

The chain recombines TRBV19 with TRBJ1-5; the D is unclear. V was trimmed by 3 bases and J by 7 bases, leaving 13 bases between them. Germline CDR1 reads LNHDA; CDR2 reads SQIVND (reference sequence). The CDR3 consists of 14 residues. CDR3 in DNA: TGTGCCAGTAGTATTTGGGGTTCCCACCAGCCCCAGCATTTT. Translation gives CASSIWGSHQPQHF.

This clone was seen a single time. This chain uses TRBV5-6 with TRBJ2-3, with 8 bases aligning to TRBD2. V gave up 4 bases and J gave up 4 bases; unmatched junction bases: 8. This CDR3 is 15 amino acids long. Germline-derived CDR1 and CDR2 are SGHDT and YYEEEE. The CDR3 nucleotides read TGTGCCAGCAGCCCCGGACTAGCTCTCGCAGATACGCAGTATTTT. Its protein product is CASSPGLALADTQYF.

The J gene is TRBJ1-1, the V gene TRBV29-1; TRBD1 matches at 8 bases. J lost 3 bases, V lost 3 bases, and 3 bases had no gene match. The CDR3 has 13 amino acids. Germline CDR1 is SQVTM and CDR2 is ANQGSEA. CDR3 sequence: CSVEGRGHTEAFF. The CDR3 nucleotides read TGCAGCGTTGAGGGCAGGGGGCACACTGAAGCTTTCTTT. Together with reference TRBV29-1 and TRBJ1-1, the CDR3 gives the full variable domain: SAVISQKPSRDICQRGTSLTIQCQVDSQVTMMFWYRQQPGQSLTLIATANQGSEATYESGFVIDKFPISRPNLTFSTLTVSNMSPEDSSIYLCSVEGRGHTEAFFGQGTRLTVV.